The TCR beta chain described here comes from a study of blood T cell repertoires in COVID-19. Only in-frame clones appear in the TCRdb table, and some are missing; sequencing was by immunoSEQ multiplex PCR. The repertoire includes over 150,000 clones, around 83% of them detected once, and around 14% sits in the top ten. V was clipped by 2 bases and J by 1 base; unmatched bases: 1. The CDR3 is 15 amino acids. CDR1 LGHDT and CDR2 YNNKEL come from the germline V gene (reference sequence). The sequence was obtained from a human donor in a cohort sampled during active COVID-19. The chain uses TRBV3-1 (or the pseudogene TRBV3-2) and TRBJ2-3; the match to TRBD1 covers 9 bases. Sequencing input: peripheral blood. CDR3 protein: CASSQTGGGTDTQYF. Written as DNA, the CDR3 is TGTGCCAGCAGCCAAACAGGGGGCGGCACAGATACGCAGTATTTT.